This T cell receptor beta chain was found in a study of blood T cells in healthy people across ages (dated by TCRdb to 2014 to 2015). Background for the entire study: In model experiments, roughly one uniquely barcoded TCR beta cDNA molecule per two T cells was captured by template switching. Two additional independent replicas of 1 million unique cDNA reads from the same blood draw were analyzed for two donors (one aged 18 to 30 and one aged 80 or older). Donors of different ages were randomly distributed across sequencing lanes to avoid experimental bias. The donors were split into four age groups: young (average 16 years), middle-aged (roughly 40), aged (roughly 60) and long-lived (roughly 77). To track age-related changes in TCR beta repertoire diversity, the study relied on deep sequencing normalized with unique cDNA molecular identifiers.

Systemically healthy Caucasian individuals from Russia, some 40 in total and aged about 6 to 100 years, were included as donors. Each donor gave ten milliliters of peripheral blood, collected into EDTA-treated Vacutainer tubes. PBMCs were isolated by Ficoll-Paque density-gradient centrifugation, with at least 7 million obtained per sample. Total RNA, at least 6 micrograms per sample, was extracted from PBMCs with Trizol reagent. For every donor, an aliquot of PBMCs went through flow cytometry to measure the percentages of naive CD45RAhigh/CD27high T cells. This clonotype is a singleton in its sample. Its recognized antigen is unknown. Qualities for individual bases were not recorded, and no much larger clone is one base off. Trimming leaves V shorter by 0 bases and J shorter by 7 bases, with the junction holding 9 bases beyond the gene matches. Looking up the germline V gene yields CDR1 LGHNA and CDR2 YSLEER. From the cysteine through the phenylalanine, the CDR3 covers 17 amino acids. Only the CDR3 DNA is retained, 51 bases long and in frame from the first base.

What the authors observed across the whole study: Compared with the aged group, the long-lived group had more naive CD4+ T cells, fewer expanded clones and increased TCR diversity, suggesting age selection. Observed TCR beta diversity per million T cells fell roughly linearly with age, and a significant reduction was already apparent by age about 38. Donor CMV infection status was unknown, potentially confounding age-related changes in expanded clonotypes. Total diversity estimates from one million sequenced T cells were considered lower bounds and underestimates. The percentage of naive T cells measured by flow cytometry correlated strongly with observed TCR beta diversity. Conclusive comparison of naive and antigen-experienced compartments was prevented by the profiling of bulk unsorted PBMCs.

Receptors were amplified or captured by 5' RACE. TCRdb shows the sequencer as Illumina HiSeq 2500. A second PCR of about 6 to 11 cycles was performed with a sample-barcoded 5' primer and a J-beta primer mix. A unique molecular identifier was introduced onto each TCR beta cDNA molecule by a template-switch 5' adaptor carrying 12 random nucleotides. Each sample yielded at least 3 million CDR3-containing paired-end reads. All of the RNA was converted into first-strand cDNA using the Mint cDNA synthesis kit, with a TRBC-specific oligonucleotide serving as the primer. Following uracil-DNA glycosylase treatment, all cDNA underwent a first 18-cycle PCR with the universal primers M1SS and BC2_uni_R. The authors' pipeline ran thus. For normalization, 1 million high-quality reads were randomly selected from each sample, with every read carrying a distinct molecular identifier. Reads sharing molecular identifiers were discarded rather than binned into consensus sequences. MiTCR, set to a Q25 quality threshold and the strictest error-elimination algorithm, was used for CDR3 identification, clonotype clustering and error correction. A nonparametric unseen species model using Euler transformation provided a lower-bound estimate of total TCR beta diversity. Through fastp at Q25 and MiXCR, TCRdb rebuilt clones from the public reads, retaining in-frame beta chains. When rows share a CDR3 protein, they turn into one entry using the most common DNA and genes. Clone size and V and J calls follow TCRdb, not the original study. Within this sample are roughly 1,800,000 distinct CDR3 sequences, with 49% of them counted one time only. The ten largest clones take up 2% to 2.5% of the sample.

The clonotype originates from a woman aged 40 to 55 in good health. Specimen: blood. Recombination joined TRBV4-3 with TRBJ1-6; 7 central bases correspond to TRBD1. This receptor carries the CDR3 CASSQDDEAGGNSPLHF. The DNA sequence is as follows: TGCGCCAGCAGCCAAGATGATGAGGCAGGGGGAAATTCACCCCTCCACTTT.